These 23 T cell receptor beta chains originate from one sample sequenced in a study of regulatory T cells in long-lasting Graves disease. Stated time point: persistent/refractory GD, antithyroid drugs over 5 years with positive TRAb. Generation of the TCR library employed RNA extracted from PBMCs. Investigators prepared the TCR beta libraries by applying iRepertoire HTBI primers and Arm-PCR of CDR3 regions. Via MiXCR, TCRdb re-called the multiplex PCR reads, giving one row per CDR3 protein. The table records about 450,000 distinct CDR3 sequences, roughly a quarter of them present only once. The source was peripheral blood mononuclear cells (PBMCs), collected when the disease was refractory, from a patient treated with antithyroid drugs. The receptor set was obtained from a female donor with Graves disease.

The chain recombines TRBV7-9 with TRBJ2-5; no clear D. Germline V lookup: CDR1 SEHNR, CDR2 FQNEAQ (reference sequence). The CDR3 has 17 amino acids. Trimming shortened V by 5 bases and J by 5 bases, and 24 bases separated the two germline ends. As DNA, the CDR3 is TGTGCCAGCAGCCACCGATCTAAGATAACTCTACAGGAGACCCAGTACTTC. It translates to CASSHRSKITLQETQYF. Using reference TRBV7-9 and TRBJ2-5 for the parts outside the CDR3, the full variable domain is DTGVSQNPRHKITKRGQNVTFRCDPISEHNRLYWYRQTLGQGPEFLTYFQNEAQLEKSRLLSDRFSAERPKGSFSTLEIQRTEQGDSAMYLCASSHRSKITLQETQYFGPGTRLLVL.

A remark on this clonotype: Given a much more abundant clone one base away, this may be a read error. V gene TRBV7-3 combines with J gene TRBJ2-5; 7 nucleotides agree with TRBD2. Germline V lookup: CDR1 SGHTA, CDR2 FQGTGA. This CDR3 spans 13 amino acids. J gave up 9 bases and V 5 bases, and 9 bases lay outside the gene matches. The CDR3 DNA sequence: TGTGCCAGCAGCCCTTCCCGCCGGGGGGCCCAGTACTTC. It specifies CASSPSRRGAQYF.

Only a few counts were recorded for this clonotype. The chain is built from TRBV5-1 and TRBJ2-7, with TRBD2 as a possible D gene (5 bases). V lost 0 bases, J lost 7 bases, and 23 bases lay in between. This CDR3 has 17 amino acids. Germline CDR1 and CDR2: SGHRS and YFSETQ. For the CDR3, the DNA is TGCGCCAGCAGCTTGGGAAAAGGCGGACGGGGTCTGGGGGAGCAGTACTTC. Its protein product is CASSLGKGGRGLGEQYF.

At least ten counts were recorded for this clonotype. The rearrangement joins TRBV29-1 to TRBJ1-2, with TRBD1 matching 7 bases. The ends lost 4 bases at V and 3 bases at J; junction bases unmatched: 11. The CDR3 extends over 15 amino acids. Per the germline V gene, CDR1 is SQVTM and CDR2 is ANQGSEA. For the CDR3, the DNA is TGCAGCGTTGTACTATTAACTGACAGGGACTATGGCTACACCTTC. Translating gives CSVVLLTDRDYGYTF. Based on the CDR3 plus reference TRBV29-1 and TRBJ1-2, the full variable domain is SAVISQKPSRDICQRGTSLTIQCQVDSQVTMMFWYRQQPGQSLTLIATANQGSEATYESGFVIDKFPISRPNLTFSTLTVSNMSPEDSSIYLCSVVLLTDRDYGYTFGSGTRLTVV.

This clonotype was recorded at least ten times. The chain recombines TRBV29-1 with TRBJ1-1; D uncertain. CDR1 and CDR2 (germline): SQVTM, ANQGSEA. With 6 bases removed from V and 1 base from J, the gap between germline ends came to 6 bases. The CDR3 is made up of 11 amino acids. CDR3 coding DNA: TGCAGCGTCTATCAGAACACTGAAGCTTTCTTT. As protein: CSVYQNTEAFF.

The genes are TRBV5-1 and TRBJ1-6; D possibly corresponds to TRBD1 (6 bases). CDR3 size: 15 residues. In germline, CDR1 is SGHRS, CDR2 YFSETQ. Trimming stripped 3 bases from V and 9 bases from J, with 16 bases between. CDR3 nucleotide sequence: TGCGCCAGCAGCTGGGAGGATCAGGGGACTTCACCCCTCCACTTT. As protein: CASSWEDQGTSPLHF.

There are many counts of this clonotype. The chain joins TRBV3-1 to TRBJ1-2; no clear D. Germline-derived CDR1 and CDR2 are LGHDT and YNNKEL (reference sequence). CDR3 size: 14 residues. V was clipped by 1 base and J by 4 bases, with 10 bases between them. For the CDR3, the DNA is TGTGCCAGCAGCCAAGGCAGTCCCTTCTATGGCTACACCTTC. This gives the protein CASSQGSPFYGYTF.

The V call is TRBV3-1, the J call TRBJ2-5; TRBD2 agrees at 7 bases. Trimming at V came to 1 base and at J to 0 bases, leaving 11 bases not matched to a gene. The CDR3 is 18 residues long. In germline, CDR1 is LGHDT, CDR2 YNNKEL (reference sequence). The CDR3 nucleotides read TGTGCCAGCAGCCAAGTTCGCGCGGGAGAGTCGTACCAAGAGACCCAGTACTTC. It yields the protein CASSQVRAGESYQETQYF.

About this clonotype itself: A much bigger clone sits one base away, suggesting this may be a read error. The rearrangement joins TRBV11-2 to TRBJ2-5, with 9 bases aligning to TRBD1. Germline loops: CDR1 SGHAT, CDR2 FQNNGV. The J segment lost 5 bases and the V segment lost 1 base, leaving 5 bases of the junction unmatched. The CDR3 is 15 amino acids. In DNA form, the CDR3 reads TGTGCCAGCAGCTTAGGGGACAGGGAGGCGGAGACCCAGTACTTC. Amino acids: CASSLGDREAETQYF.

The V and J genes are TRBV5-1 and TRBJ2-5; the D is unclear. Trimming removed 2 bases from V and 5 bases from J, with 10 bases in between. This CDR3 is built from 13 residues. Germline lookup yields CDR1 SGHRS and CDR2 YFSETQ. CDR3 amino acids: CASSFSGMETQYF. CDR3 bases: TGCGCCAGCAGCTTCTCGGGTATGGAGACCCAGTACTTC.

This clonotype was observed a handful of times. This chain links TRBV12-3 or TRBV12-4 with TRBJ1-1, with a tentative D call TRBD1 (5 bases). V was pared by 6 bases and J by 0 bases, with 11 bases between. The length of the CDR3 is 14 residues. As DNA, the CDR3 is TGTGCCAGCAGCACGGGACGGATGAACACTGAAGCTTTCTTT. This codes for CASSTGRMNTEAFF.

This clonotype was seen only a few times. The chain carries TRBV20-1 and TRBJ2-7, with D maybe TRBD2 (6 bases). The CDR3 runs to 15 residues. Germline values: CDR1 DFQATT, CDR2 SNEGSKA (reference sequence). The ends were cut back, 0 bases at V and 2 bases at J, with 14 bases in the middle. This chain's CDR3 is CSARDGGVRPYEQYF. The CDR3 bases are TGCAGTGCTAGAGATGGCGGGGTACGGCCCTACGAGCAGTACTTC.

This clonotype was counted only a few times. The rearrangement links TRBV14 to TRBJ2-7; D ambiguous. The V end lost 0 bases, the J end lost 0 bases, and 6 bases lay between the germline ends. The CDR3 is made up of 14 amino acids. Germline V gives CDR1 SGHDN, CDR2 FVKESK. CDR3 region: CASSQDLASYEQYF. For the CDR3, the DNA is TGTGCCAGCAGCCAAGATCTGGCCTCCTACGAGCAGTACTTC.

The genes are TRBV4-3 and TRBJ2-7, with D perhaps TRBD1 (6 bases). The CDR3 is 15 amino acids. The ends were cut back, 1 base at V and 4 bases at J, with 14 bases in the middle. Germline values: CDR1 LGHNA, CDR2 YSLEER. The CDR3 sequence: CASSQGVQGRYEQYF. The CDR3 DNA reads TGCGCCAGCAGCCAAGGAGTCCAGGGGAGATACGAGCAGTACTTC.

The V and J genes are TRBV6-1 and TRBJ1-5; TRBD1 might be the D (5 bases). Looked up from germline, CDR1 is MNHNS and CDR2 is SASEGT. CDR3 length: 14 residues. V lost 8 bases to trimming and J lost 0 bases, with 11 bases between them. CDR3 residues: CASFGAYSNQPQHF. Here the CDR3 DNA reads TGTGCCAGCTTTGGGGCGTATAGCAATCAGCCCCAGCATTTT.

The rearrangement uses TRBV7-8 and TRBJ2-7; D gene uncertain. Germline V gene lookup returns CDR1 SGHVS and CDR2 FQNEAQ. The CDR3 is made up of 14 amino acids. V gave up 5 bases and J gave up 5 bases, with 16 bases separating them. The CDR3 sequence is CASSQSPGVNEQYF. The CDR3 bases are TGTGCCAGCAGCCAATCCCCGGGCGTCAACGAGCAGTACTTC.

The V and J genes are TRBV7-2 and TRBJ1-1, with 7 bases matching TRBD1. The length of the CDR3 is 16 residues. The J segment lost 4 bases and the V segment lost 5 bases, leaving 13 bases of the junction unmatched. Germline values: CDR1 SGHTA, CDR2 FQGNSA. The CDR3 nucleotides read TGTGCCAGCAGCAAGGGGGCAGGGAGGTGGAGCACTGAAGCTTTCTTT. Encoded protein: CASSKGAGRWSTEAFF.

A few counts support this clonotype. The rearrangement uses TRBV3-1 and TRBJ1-5; no reliable D call. There are 15 residues in the CDR3. Germline V gene sequence: CDR1 LGHDT, CDR2 YNNKEL (reference sequence). Trimming shortened V by 8 bases and J by 3 bases, and 17 bases separated the two germline ends. The CDR3 nucleotides read TGTGCCAGCTCCCTGGGCCGGGGAACCAATCAGCCCCAGCATTTT. Translated: CASSLGRGTNQPQHF.

This clonotype has at least ten counts. At one of its ends the junction is not consistent with the germline gene, which may arise from a read error. The chain recombines TRBV7-2 with TRBJ1-1; D is ambiguous. The CDR3 is made up of 15 amino acids. Per the germline V gene, CDR1 is SGHTA and CDR2 is FQGNSA. The CDR3 DNA reads as TGTGCCAGCAGCTTAGCGGTCGATTCGCCCCCGGGCCCTCGCTTT. It is translated as CASSLAVDSPPGPRF. The full variable domain, with the rest looked up from reference TRBV7-2 and TRBJ1-1, is GAGVSQSPSNKVTEKGKDVELRCDPISGHTALYWYRQSLGQGLEFLIYFQGNSAPDKSGLPSDRFSAERTGGSVSTLTIQRTQQEDSAVYLCASSLAVDSPPGPRFGQGTRLTVV.

A single count supports this clonotype. The chain employs TRBV19 and TRBJ1-5, with D hard to call. This CDR3 spans 13 amino acids. Germline lookup yields CDR1 LNHDA and CDR2 SQIVND (reference sequence). The V and J ends lost 3 bases and 7 bases respectively, with 10 bases between them. CDR3 amino acids: CASSINSGQPQHF. For the CDR3, the DNA is TGTGCCAGTAGTATTAACAGCGGGCAGCCCCAGCATTTT.

J is TRBJ2-7 and V is TRBV5-5; the D gene is possibly TRBD1 (6 bases). There are 15 residues in the CDR3. V was shortened by 0 bases and J by 3 bases, with 13 bases between the two germline ends. The germline gives CDR1 SGHKS, CDR2 YYEKEE (reference sequence). The CDR3 DNA is TGTGCCAGCAGCTTGGGACAGGCGGCTGGCTACGAGCAGTACTTC. Its protein is CASSLGQAAGYEQYF.

This clonotype showed up just a few times. The V and J genes are TRBV6-5 and TRBJ2-7, with D uncertain. CDR1 and CDR2 from the germline V gene are MNHEY and SVGAGI. Between the trimmed V and J ends, which lost 3 bases and 0 bases, there was a span of 15 bases. The CDR3 length is 16 residues. The CDR3 here is CASSYEVTTLSYEQYF. The CDR3 DNA reads TGTGCCAGCAGTTATGAGGTCACAACCCTCTCCTACGAGCAGTACTTC.

This clonotype came up a few times. The chain is built from TRBV29-1 and TRBJ2-7; TRBD1 matches at 7 bases. V dropped 1 base and J dropped 0; count of bases not matched to a gene: 6. This CDR3 region has 15 residues. Per germline, CDR1 SQVTM and CDR2 ANQGSEA. This CDR3 reads CSVEGPGQISYEQYF. DNA of the CDR3: TGCAGCGTTGAAGGTCCGGGACAGATCTCCTACGAGCAGTACTTC.